A single sample gave rise to the 6 T cell receptor beta chains below, sequenced in a study of early T cells in non-severe SARS-CoV-2 infection. TCRdb reanalysed the 5' RACE reads using MiXCR and keeps one entry per CDR3 protein. The table shows 50,000 to 60,000 distinct CDR3 sequences, with around 9.3% occurring only once. Sequencing was performed on whole blood. These receptors came from an adult who was a healthcare worker with PCR-confirmed SARS-CoV-2 infection or an uninfected control (not recorded which).

This clonotype has more than one count but fewer than ten. V is TRBV20-1 and J is TRBJ2-4, with D perhaps matching TRBD1 (5 bases). CDR3 size: 15 residues. Germline CDR1 DFQATT, CDR2 SNEGSKA (reference sequence). The ends were cut back, 5 bases at V and 0 bases at J, with 14 bases in the middle. The chain's CDR3 is CSAEDSEEAKNIQYF. CDR3 bases: TGCAGTGCTGAAGACAGCGAGGAAGCCAAAAACATTCAGTACTTC.

There are a few counts of this clonotype. The rearrangement links TRBV7-2 to TRBJ2-7, with 7 bases fitting TRBD1. This CDR3 is 15 amino acids long. V lost 5 bases and J lost 1; bases outside the gene matches: 8. Per germline, CDR1 SGHTA and CDR2 FQGNSA. The CDR3 sequence: CASSLTGTVSYEQYF. CDR3 DNA: TGTGCCAGCAGCCTCACCGGGACAGTATCCTACGAGCAGTACTTC.

The chain has TRBV11-2 and TRBJ2-7; D remains unclear. The V gene lost 4 bases and the J gene lost 5 bases, with 12 bases spanning the gap. Germline V CDR1 and CDR2: SGHAT, FQNNGV. The CDR3 covers 13 residues. CDR3 nucleotide sequence: TGTGCCAGCAGCTCACCTTGGACGAACGAGCAGTACTTC. Translating gives CASSSPWTNEQYF.

This clonotype was seen only a few times. This rearrangement joins TRBV6-2 or TRBV6-3 to TRBJ1-1; 7 bases align to TRBD1. Germline values: CDR1 MNHEY, CDR2 SVGEGT. The CDR3 runs 12 residues. With V trimmed by 6 bases and J by 8 bases, 6 bases remained unmatched. The CDR3, as DNA: TGTGCCAGCAGGGCAGGGACAGAAGAAGCTTTCTTT. This encodes CASRAGTEEAFF.

This clonotype was seen only once. One end of the junction is discordant with germline, which a read error may explain. CDR3 in DNA: TGTGCCAGCGGCGTAGAGGGGCCGGGGTATGCCTACAATGAGCAGTTCTTC. Protein sequence: CASGVEGPGYAYNEQFF. The chain is built from TRBV9 and TRBJ2-1; D is possibly TRBD1 or TRBD2 (5 bases each). The germline CDR1 and CDR2 sequences are SGDLS and YYNGEE. The CDR3 is 17 amino acids.

The rearrangement links TRBV27 to TRBJ2-7; tentatively, D is TRBD1 or TRBD2 (5 bases each). This CDR3 has 13 amino acids. The germline CDR1 and CDR2 sequences are MNHEY and SMNVEV (reference sequence). V was pared by 3 bases and J by 6 bases, with 12 bases between. CDR3 sequence (DNA): TGTGCCAGCAGTTTTGGGGACCGAGCCGAGCAGTACTTC. It is translated as CASSFGDRAEQYF.